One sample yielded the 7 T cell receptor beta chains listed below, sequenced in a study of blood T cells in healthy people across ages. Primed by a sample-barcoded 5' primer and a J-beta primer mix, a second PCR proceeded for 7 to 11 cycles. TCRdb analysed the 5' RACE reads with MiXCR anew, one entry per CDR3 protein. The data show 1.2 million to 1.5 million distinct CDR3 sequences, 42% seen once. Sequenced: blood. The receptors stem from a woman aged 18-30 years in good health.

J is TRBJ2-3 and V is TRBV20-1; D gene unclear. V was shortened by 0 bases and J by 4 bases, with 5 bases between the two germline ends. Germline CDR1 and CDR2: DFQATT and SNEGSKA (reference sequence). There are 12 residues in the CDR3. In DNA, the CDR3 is TGCAGTGCTAGAGAGGTCCCAGATACGCAGTATTTT. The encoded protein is CSAREVPDTQYF.

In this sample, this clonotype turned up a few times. CDR3 DNA: TGTGCCAGCAGGAGTAATAATGAAAAACTGTTTTTT. Residues: CASRSNNEKLFF. This rearrangement joins TRBV2 to TRBJ1-4; the D is unclear. Germline V gives CDR1 SNHLY, CDR2 FYNNEI. This CDR3 region has 12 residues. With 6 bases removed from V and 4 bases from J, the gap between germline ends came to 6 bases.

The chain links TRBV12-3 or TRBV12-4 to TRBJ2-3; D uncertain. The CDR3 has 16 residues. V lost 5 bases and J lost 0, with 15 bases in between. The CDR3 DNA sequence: TGTGCCAGCAGTGCCCTTAGTACCCCTAGCACAGATACGCAGTATTTT. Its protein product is CASSALSTPSTDTQYF.

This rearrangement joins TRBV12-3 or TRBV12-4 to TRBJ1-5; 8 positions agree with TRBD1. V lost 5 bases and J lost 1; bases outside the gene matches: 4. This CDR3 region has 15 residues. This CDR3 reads CASSDRGLSNQPQHF. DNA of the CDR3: TGTGCCAGCAGTGACAGGGGATTGAGCAATCAGCCCCAGCATTTT.

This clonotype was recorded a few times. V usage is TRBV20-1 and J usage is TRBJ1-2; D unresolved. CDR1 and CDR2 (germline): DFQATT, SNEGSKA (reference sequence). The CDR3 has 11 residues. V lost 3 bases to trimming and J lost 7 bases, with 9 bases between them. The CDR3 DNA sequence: TGCAGTGCTAGCCCTAACGGTGGCTACACCTTC. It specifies CSASPNGGYTF.

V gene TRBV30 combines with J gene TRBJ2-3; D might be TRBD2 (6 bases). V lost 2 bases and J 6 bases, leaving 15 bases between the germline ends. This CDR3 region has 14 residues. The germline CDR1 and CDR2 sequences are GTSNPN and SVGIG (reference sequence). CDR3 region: CAWSTSGTRDTQYF. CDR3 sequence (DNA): TGTGCCTGGAGTACATCCGGGACTCGGGATACGCAGTATTTT.

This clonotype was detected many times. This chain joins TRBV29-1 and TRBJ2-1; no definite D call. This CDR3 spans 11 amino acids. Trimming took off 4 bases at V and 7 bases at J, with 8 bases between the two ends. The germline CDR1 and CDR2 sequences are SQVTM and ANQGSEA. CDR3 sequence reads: CSVVPLNEQFF. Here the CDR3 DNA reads TGCAGCGTTGTTCCACTTAATGAGCAGTTCTTC.